The rows below give T cell receptor beta chains drawn from one sample of a study of identical twins. TCRdb redid the calling of the 5' RACE reads with MiXCR, one entry per CDR3 protein. Of some 300,000 distinct CDR3 sequences listed, 9% to 15% are singletons. The sample was also linked to a second study, of yellow fever vaccine responses in identical twins.

What was sequenced was CD8+ T cells sorted from blood. The source is a young woman in good health. CDR3s include the opening cysteine and the closing phenylalanine or tryptophan. The D gene is left open where the match is weak. Clone size is given for some rows only: seen once, a few or many times, or a class if the clone is expanded.

j_call d_call v_call clone_size cdr3_aa cdr3_nt
TRBJ2-1 NA TRBV20-1 few CSAEGGRVSEQFF TGCAGTGCAGAGGGGGGGCGGGTCAGTGAGCAGTTCTTC
TRBJ2-1 TRBD2 TRBV12-3/TRBV12-4 many CASSPSGSPYNEQFF TGTGCCAGCAGCCCAAGCGGGAGTCCCTACAATGAGCAGTTCTTC
TRBJ1-1 NA TRBV11-2 NA CASSPSGFTTEAFF TGTGCCAGCAGCCCATCTGGGTTCACCACTGAAGCTTTCTTT
TRBJ2-5 NA TRBV29-1 few CSVERDTVFETQYF TGCAGCGTTGAGAGGGACACCGTCTTTGAGACCCAGTACTTC
TRBJ2-7 NA TRBV20-1 NA CSARAGESYEQYF TGCAGTGCTAGAGCGGGAGAAAGTTACGAGCAGTACTTC
TRBJ1-5 TRBD1 TRBV15 few CATSSGQGQHF TGTGCCACCAGCAGCGGACAGGGGCAGCATTTT
TRBJ2-1 TRBD1 TRBV24-1 NA CATSDPGQGKNEQFF TGTGCCACCAGTGACCCGGGACAGGGTAAAAATGAGCAGTTCTTC
TRBJ2-1 NA TRBV11-2 many CASSLGGVGQFF TGTGCCAGCAGCTTAGGTGGGGTAGGGCAGTTCTTC
TRBJ1-3 TRBD1 TRBV5-1 few CASSRDRGPGNTIYF TGCGCCAGCAGCCGGGACAGGGGGCCTGGAAACACCATATATTTT
TRBJ2-7 TRBD1 TRBV2 NA CASTEGIGTGSYEQYF TGTGCCAGCACCGAAGGGATAGGGACAGGTTCCTACGAGCAGTACTTC
TRBJ2-1 TRBD2 TRBV12-3/TRBV12-4 few CASSLGGTSGYNEQFF TGTGCCAGCAGTTTAGGAGGGACTAGCGGGTACAATGAGCAGTTCTTC
TRBJ2-2 TRBD2 TRBV2 NA CASSDRTSEGGNTGELFF TGTGCCAGCAGCGATAGGACTAGCGAGGGGGGAAACACCGGGGAGCTGTTTTTT
TRBJ2-1 NA TRBV7-7 many CASSLGLGPGNEQFF TGTGCCAGCAGCTTAGGACTCGGCCCGGGCAATGAGCAGTTCTTC
TRBJ1-1 TRBD1 TRBV28 NA CASSTGVEAFF TGTGCCAGCAGCACAGGGGTTGAAGCTTTCTTT
TRBJ1-6 NA TRBV7-9 NA CASSLPPKTPLHF TGTGCCAGCAGCTTACCCCCCAAAACACCCCTCCACTTT
TRBJ1-1 TRBD1 TRBV5-1 many CASSSGQEDEAFF TGCGCCAGCAGCTCCGGACAGGAGGATGAAGCTTTCTTT
TRBJ2-3 NA TRBV27 few CASSTRPRHADTQYF TGTGCCAGCAGTACTAGGCCTAGGCATGCAGATACGCAGTATTTT
TRBJ2-1 NA TRBV29-1 many CSVAANEQFF TGCAGCGTTGCGGCAAATGAGCAGTTCTTC
TRBJ2-7 NA TRBV29-1 few CSVESQNYEQYF TGCAGCGTTGAGAGTCAGAATTACGAGCAGTACTTC
TRBJ1-2 TRBD1 TRBV6-2/TRBV6-3 NA CASSTDRAIVYGYTF TGTGCCAGCAGTACGGACAGGGCTATCGTCTATGGCTACACCTTC
TRBJ2-2 NA TRBV12-3/TRBV12-4 NA CASSFALTGDGTGELFF TGTGCCAGCAGTTTCGCCCTGACAGGCGACGGCACCGGGGAGCTGTTTTTT
TRBJ1-1 NA TRBV5-1 NA CASSLETGNSEAFF TGCGCCAGCAGCTTGGAGACGGGGAACTCTGAAGCTTTCTTT
TRBJ1-1 NA TRBV12-3/TRBV12-4 NA CASNMRPEDGYGGQNTEAFF TGTGCCAGCAATATGAGGCCAGAGGACGGATATGGGGGTCAGAACACTGAAGCTTTCTTT
TRBJ2-3 TRBD1 TRBV14 NA CASSQEPGQVTDTQYF TGTGCCAGCAGCCAAGAACCGGGACAGGTGACAGATACGCAGTATTTT
TRBJ2-1 TRBD1 TRBV15 NA CATSYDRGSYNEQFF TGTGCCACCAGCTATGACAGGGGATCCTACAATGAGCAGTTCTTC
TRBJ1-1 TRBD1 TRBV24-1 NA CATSDNRGNTEAFF TGTGCCACCAGTGATAACAGGGGAAACACTGAAGCTTTCTTT
TRBJ2-1 NA TRBV12-3/TRBV12-4 NA CASSRPGEWSYNEQFF TGTGCCAGCAGCCGACCGGGGGAGTGGTCCTACAATGAGCAGTTCTTC
TRBJ1-5 NA TRBV20-1 NA CSARDANQPQHF TGCAGTGCTAGAGATGCGAATCAGCCCCAGCATTTT
TRBJ2-1 TRBD1 TRBV7-6 few CASSLAPGQDNEQFF TGTGCCAGCAGCTTAGCGCCGGGACAGGACAATGAGCAGTTCTTC
TRBJ2-1 NA TRBV28 many CASRQGYNEQFF TGTGCCAGCAGGCAGGGGTACAATGAGCAGTTCTTC
TRBJ1-2 NA TRBV18 NA CASSPFRTYGYTF TGTGCCAGCTCACCCTTCCGGACCTATGGCTACACCTTC
TRBJ2-3 NA TRBV11-2 few CASSLVRGPDTQYF TGTGCCAGCAGCTTAGTTCGGGGGCCAGATACGCAGTATTTT
TRBJ2-7 TRBD1 TRBV9 few CASSVHSEQGREQYF TGTGCCAGCAGCGTACACTCGGAACAGGGGCGGGAGCAGTACTTC
TRBJ2-1 NA TRBV5-1 many CASSLAGLRTPGHEQFF TGCGCCAGCAGCTTGGCCGGTCTAAGGACGCCAGGGCATGAGCAGTTCTTC
TRBJ2-1 NA TRBV9 NA CASSVSGQAYNEQFF TGTGCCAGCAGCGTAAGTGGTCAAGCCTACAATGAGCAGTTCTTC
TRBJ2-2 NA TRBV10-3 many CAIRGIGELFF TGTGCCATCAGGGGCATCGGGGAGCTGTTTTTT
TRBJ1-5 NA TRBV12-3/TRBV12-4 NA CASSFRSGQTGSNQPQHF TGTGCCAGCAGTTTTAGGTCCGGACAAACGGGTAGCAATCAGCCCCAGCATTTT
TRBJ2-1 NA TRBV11-2 many CASSLPQGGFYNEQFF TGTGCCAGCAGCTTACCCCAGGGGGGGTTCTACAATGAGCAGTTCTTC
TRBJ2-3 NA TRBV12-3/TRBV12-4 NA CASRSPGPTTDTQYF TGTGCCAGCAGGTCCCCGGGGCCTACCACAGATACGCAGTATTTT
TRBJ2-3 TRBD2 TRBV20-1 few CSARDTLREVEDTQYF TGCAGTGCTAGAGATACCCTACGGGAGGTGGAAGATACGCAGTATTTT
TRBJ2-1 TRBD1 TRBV6-1 few CASGDRGPFDNEQFF TGTGCCAGCGGGGACAGGGGGCCTTTCGACAATGAGCAGTTCTTC
TRBJ2-2 TRBD1 TRBV5-1 NA CASSPHARTGATKVEGTGELFF TGCGCCAGCAGCCCCCACGCTCGGACAGGGGCCACAAAAGTCGAGGGCACCGGGGAGCTGTTTTTT
TRBJ2-2 TRBD1 TRBV9 NA CASSPRTGANTGELFF TGTGCCAGCAGCCCCAGGACAGGAGCGAACACCGGGGAGCTGTTTTTT
TRBJ2-5 TRBD2 TRBV7-9 NA CASSQTSGEETQYF TGTGCCAGCAGCCAGACTAGCGGGGAAGAGACCCAGTACTTC
TRBJ2-7 NA TRBV20-1 few CSARPGPFSYEQYF TGCAGTGCTAGGCCAGGACCTTTCTCCTACGAGCAGTACTTC
TRBJ2-3 NA TRBV4-1 many CASSQGLAEEDTQYF TGCGCCAGCAGCCAAGGACTGGCCGAGGAAGATACGCAGTATTTT